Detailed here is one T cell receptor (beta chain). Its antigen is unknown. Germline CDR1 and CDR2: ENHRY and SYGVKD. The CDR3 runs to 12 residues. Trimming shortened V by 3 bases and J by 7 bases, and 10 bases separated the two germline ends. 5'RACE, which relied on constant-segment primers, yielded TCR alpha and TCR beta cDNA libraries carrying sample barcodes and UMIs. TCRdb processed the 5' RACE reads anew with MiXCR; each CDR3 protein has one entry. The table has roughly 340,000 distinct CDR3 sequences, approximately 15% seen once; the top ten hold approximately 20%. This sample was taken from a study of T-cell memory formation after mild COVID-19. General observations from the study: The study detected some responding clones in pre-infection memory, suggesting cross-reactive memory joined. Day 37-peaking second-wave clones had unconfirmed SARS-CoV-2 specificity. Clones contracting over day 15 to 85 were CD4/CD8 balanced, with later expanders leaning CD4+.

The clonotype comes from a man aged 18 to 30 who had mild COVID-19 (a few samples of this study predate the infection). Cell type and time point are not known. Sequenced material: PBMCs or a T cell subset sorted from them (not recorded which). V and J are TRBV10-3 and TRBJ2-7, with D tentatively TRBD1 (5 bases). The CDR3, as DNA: TGTGCCATCAGTGACAGGGCTCAAGAGCAGTACTTC. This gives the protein CAISDRAQEQYF.